This T cell receptor beta chain originates from a study of response to subunit inactivated influenza vaccine. CDR3 length equals 14 residues. V was pared by 3 bases and J by 6 bases, with 14 bases between. Germline-derived CDR1 and CDR2 are SGDLS and YYNGEE. Using its own MiXCR run on the RT-PCR reads, TCRdb lists one record per CDR3 protein. The sample records about 800,000 distinct CDR3 sequences, 21% being singletons. The sample consisted of PBMCs from blood, taken 5 to 6 days after vaccination. The chain is built from TRBV9 and TRBJ2-3, with D perhaps matching TRBD2 (6 bases). The TCR was taken from a man in his fifties who received an inactivated influenza vaccine. The CDR3 nucleotides are TGTGCCAGCAGCGACCGGGACTCCAAGGATACGCAGTATTTT. Its translation is CASSDRDSKDTQYF.